The 25 T cell receptor beta chains presented below share a single source sample, sequenced in a study of response to subunit inactivated influenza vaccine. TCRdb recomputed calls from the RT-PCR reads with MiXCR, one row per CDR3 protein. The sample has 450,000 to 600,000 distinct CDR3 sequences; about 7.2% are singletons. The source material was PBMCs from blood, sampled around 25 months after vaccination. These receptors were obtained from a man aged 50-75 years who received an inactivated influenza vaccine.

This clonotype was counted at least ten times. J is TRBJ2-7 and V is TRBV24-1; no reliable D call. CDR3 size: 9 residues. V lost 12 bases to trimming and J lost 3 bases, with 5 bases between them. Germline-derived CDR1 and CDR2 are KGHDR and SFDVKD. The chain's CDR3 is CASVYEQYF. The CDR3 DNA reads as TGTGCCTCGGTCTACGAGCAGTACTTC.

This clonotype appeared a few times. V and J are TRBV29-1 and TRBJ1-1; D is perhaps TRBD1 (5 bases). The CDR3 runs 13 residues. The V gene lost 5 bases and the J gene lost 0 bases, with 10 bases spanning the gap. The germline CDR1 and CDR2 sequences are SQVTM and ANQGSEA. The CDR3 coding sequence is TGCAGCGTTCGGGGCAGGGTGAACACTGAAGCTTTCTTT. This translates into CSVRGRVNTEAFF.

This clonotype was seen more than once but under ten times. The CDR3 region has the DNA TGTGCCAGCAGCCAAACCGACAGGAGTAGGCAGTTCTTC. Its protein product is CASSQTDRSRQFF. V and J are TRBV7-2 and TRBJ2-1; TRBD1 is a possible D gene (6 bases). In germline, CDR1 is SGHTA, CDR2 FQGNSA. The CDR3 is 13 residues long. Trimming took 5 bases from V and 12 from J, leaving 17 bases between them. The complete variable domain, with remaining parts taken from reference TRBV7-2 and TRBJ2-1, reads GAGVSQSPSNKVTEKGKDVELRCDPISGHTALYWYRQSLGQGLEFLIYFQGNSAPDKSGLPSDRFSAERTGGSVSTLTIQRTQQEDSAVYLCASSQTDRSRQFFGPGTRLTVL.

This clonotype was recorded many times. The chain uses TRBV10-3 and TRBJ2-7; 7 bases agree with TRBD2. CDR1 and CDR2 from the germline V gene are ENHRY and SYGVKD. CDR3 length: 13 amino acids. The J segment lost 2 bases and the V segment lost 4 bases, leaving 2 bases of the junction unmatched. CDR3 amino acids: CAISARGTYEQYF. CDR3 nucleotides: TGTGCCATCAGTGCGCGGGGGACCTACGAGCAGTACTTC.

This clonotype showed up many times. V gene TRBV6-1 combines with J gene TRBJ1-2; weak D call: TRBD1 (6 bases). The germline gives CDR1 MNHNS, CDR2 SASEGT. CDR3 length equals 13 residues. Between the trimmed V and J ends, which lost 5 bases and 4 bases, there was a span of 11 bases. This CDR3 reads CASSRTVAYGYTF. CDR3 sequence (DNA): TGTGCCAGCAGTCGGACAGTAGCCTATGGCTACACCTTC.

Ten or more counts support this clonotype. This chain connects TRBV19 to TRBJ2-7; 9 nucleotides line up with TRBD1. Germline V gene data show CDR1 as LNHDA and CDR2 as SQIVND (reference sequence). The V gene end was trimmed by 9 bases and the J gene end by 4 bases; junction bases not matched to a gene: 4. The CDR3 runs to 12 residues. The chain's CDR3 is CASGTGYYEQYF. The CDR3 DNA reads TGTGCCAGCGGGACAGGGTATTACGAGCAGTACTTC.

Remarks on this clonotype: With a much larger clone just one base away, this may be a read error. The chain carries TRBV5-4 and TRBJ2-5; the D gene is possibly TRBD1 (5 bases). The CDR3 spans 14 residues. Germline lookup yields CDR1 SGHNT and CDR2 YYREEE (reference sequence). V dropped 0 bases and J dropped 0 bases, with 6 bases sitting between them. The CDR3 DNA is TGTGCCAGCAGCTTGGACAGGAACCAAGAGACCCAGTACTTC. Translating it yields CASSLDRNQETQYF.

This clonotype was counted many times. The J gene is TRBJ2-1, the V gene TRBV4-3; TRBD2 matches 12 bases. This CDR3 has 15 amino acids. Germline V gene data show CDR1 as LGHNA and CDR2 as YSLEER. V gave up 3 bases and J gave up 8 bases; unmatched junction bases: 5. The CDR3 protein is CASSQTSGRADEQFF. CDR3 DNA sequence: TGCGCCAGCAGCCAGACTAGCGGGAGAGCGGATGAGCAGTTCTTC.

This clonotype was seen repeatedly, ten times or more. The V gene is TRBV4-2, the J gene TRBJ2-2; D is possibly TRBD2 (5 bases). In germline, CDR1 is LGHNA, CDR2 YNFKEQ. Trimming pared 1 base from V and 2 bases from J, leaving 14 bases between. The CDR3 consists of 17 residues. The CDR3 region has the DNA TGTGCCAGCAGCCAAGGGGGTCCGGGGTCTAACACCGGGGAGCTGTTTTTT. Residues: CASSQGGPGSNTGELFF.

This clonotype was seen repeatedly, ten times or more. The chain couples TRBV20-1 to TRBJ1-2; the D is unclear. Germline lookup yields CDR1 DFQATT and CDR2 SNEGSKA (reference sequence). The CDR3 extends over 13 amino acids. Trimming removed 0 bases at V and 2 bases at J, with 7 bases between. CDR3 DNA sequence: TGCAGTGCTAGAGATCCCCTAAACTATGGCTACACCTTC. It translates to CSARDPLNYGYTF.

V gene TRBV19 combines with J gene TRBJ2-5, with D possibly being TRBD1 (6 bases). CDR3 length equals 16 residues. Germline V gene lookup returns CDR1 LNHDA and CDR2 SQIVND (reference sequence). Trimming shortened V by 3 bases and J by 0 bases, and 14 bases separated the two germline ends. The CDR3 nucleotides read TGTGCCAGTAGTATTGGGCTGGGACACAACCAAGAGACCCAGTACTTC. Translation gives CASSIGLGHNQETQYF.

This clonotype was seen more than once but under ten times. J is TRBJ2-1 and V is TRBV18; D not certain. Germline lookup yields CDR1 KGHSH and CDR2 LQKENI. The length of the CDR3 is 15 residues. The ends were cut back, 3 bases at V and 2 bases at J, with 11 bases in the middle. The CDR3 sequence: CASSPRALAYNEQFF. Here the CDR3 DNA reads TGTGCCAGCTCACCTAGGGCTTTAGCCTACAATGAGCAGTTCTTC.

The V and J genes are TRBV7-9 and TRBJ2-3; D may be TRBD1 or TRBD2 (5 bases each). The CDR3 length is 13 residues. Looked up from germline, CDR1 is SEHNR and CDR2 is FQNEAQ (reference sequence). As DNA, the CDR3 is TGTGCAGTGGGGGTCCCTAGCACAGATACGCAGTATTTT. Translating gives CAVGVPSTDTQYF.

This clonotype appeared many times. The genes are TRBV30 and TRBJ1-3; 7 positions match TRBD1. With V trimmed by 1 base and J by 2 bases, 5 bases remained unmatched. Germline V lookup: CDR1 GTSNPN, CDR2 SVGIG (reference sequence). The CDR3 has 15 amino acids. As DNA, the CDR3 is TGTGCCTGGAGTGAAGACAGGGCAACTGGAAACACCATATATTTT. Protein product: CAWSEDRATGNTIYF.

This clonotype was seen ten or more times. The rearrangement links TRBV12-3 or TRBV12-4 to TRBJ2-1; D possibly uses TRBD1 or TRBD2 (5 bases each). This CDR3 is built from 14 residues. V lost 3 bases, J lost 4 bases, and 10 bases lay in between. The CDR3 DNA reads TGTGCCAGCAGTTTTTGGGACGGGTACAATGAGCAGTTCTTC. The encoded protein is CASSFWDGYNEQFF.

This clonotype was counted many times. The rearrangement links TRBV7-2 to TRBJ2-7; TRBD2 aligns across 10 bases. The germline CDR1 and CDR2 sequences are SGHTA and FQGNSA. The J segment lost 4 bases and the V segment lost 6 bases, leaving 9 bases of the junction unmatched. The CDR3 loop spans 15 amino acids. CDR3 in amino acids: CASSNPGLATYEQYF. The CDR3 bases are TGTGCCAGCAGTAACCCGGGACTAGCGACTTACGAGCAGTACTTC.

This clonotype appeared a few times. This chain joins TRBV5-5 and TRBJ1-1; D is ambiguous. The CDR3 runs to 14 residues. V was pared by 4 bases and J by 4 bases, with 14 bases between. Germline values: CDR1 SGHKS, CDR2 YYEKEE (reference sequence). As DNA, the CDR3 is TGTGCCAGCAGCGCGATTAATTCGGGCACTGAAGCTTTCTTT. Its translation is CASSAINSGTEAFF.

This clonotype showed up just a few times. The genes are TRBV12-5 and TRBJ1-5; D ambiguous. The length of the CDR3 is 14 residues. Germline V CDR1 and CDR2: LGHNT, FRNRAP. Between the trimmed V and J ends, which lost 1 base and 3 bases, there was a span of 7 bases. DNA of the CDR3: TGTGCTAGTGGTTTGGACAGTGCCAATCAGCCCCAGCATTTT. Translating gives CASGLDSANQPQHF.

This clonotype was recorded many times. V and J are TRBV21-1 and TRBJ2-1; the D segment call TRBD2 is taken from the table without a DNA check. TRBV21-1 has pseudogene status. This CDR3 has 16 amino acids. In DNA, the CDR3 is TGTGCCAGCAGCGGCGGACTAGCGGAGCTCTACAATGAGCAGTTCTTC. Its protein is CASSGGLAELYNEQFF.

As concerns this clonotype: An end of the junction differs from the germline gene, which may be a read error. V is TRBV12-3 or TRBV12-4 and J is TRBJ1-3; TRBD1 is a possible D gene (5 bases). CDR3 length equals 18 residues. In nucleotides, the CDR3 is TGTACCAGCAGTTTTTTGCGATTTTGGGGGGAACCTGGAAACACCATATATTTT. Residues: CTSSFLRFWGEPGNTIYF.

This clonotype has ten or more counts. The CDR3 bases are TGCAGCGTTCACCAGGGTTTGGAAGCTTTCTTT. It specifies CSVHQGLEAFF. V is TRBV29-1 and J is TRBJ1-1, with D possibly being TRBD1 (5 bases). In germline, CDR1 is SQVTM, CDR2 ANQGSEA. The CDR3 has 11 amino acids. Between the trimmed V and J ends, which lost 5 bases and 8 bases, there was a span of 12 bases.

The chain uses TRBV2 and TRBJ1-2; no definite D call. Germline assignment: CDR1 SNHLY and CDR2 FYNNEI. Deletions cut 1 base from V and 7 bases from J, with 16 bases between. This CDR3 has 15 amino acids. The DNA for the CDR3 is TGTGCCAGCAGTGAAGTGTTACGTCGGGGTGGTGGCTACACCTTC. It is translated as CASSEVLRRGGGYTF.

The rearrangement joins TRBV12-3 or TRBV12-4 to TRBJ1-1, with D tentatively TRBD1 (5 bases). V shed 4 bases and J shed 5 bases, with 14 bases lying between them. The CDR3 contains 14 residues. CDR3 sequence: CASSSPGFGTEAFF. The CDR3 DNA follows: TGTGCCAGCAGTTCGCCAGGGTTTGGGACTGAAGCTTTCTTT.

In its sample, this clonotype was seen a few times. CDR3 sequence reads: CASSFQADHYGYTF. The CDR3 DNA is TGTGCCAGCAGCTTCCAGGCAGACCACTATGGCTACACCTTC. This rearrangement joins TRBV6-1 to TRBJ1-2; no definite D call. The V gene lost 6 bases and the J gene lost 3 bases, with 14 bases spanning the gap. The germline gives CDR1 MNHNS, CDR2 SASEGT. This CDR3 has 14 amino acids.

This clonotype showed up many times. J is TRBJ2-5 and V is TRBV20-1, with TRBD1 identical over 12 bases. The V gene's germline CDR1 is DFQATT and CDR2 SNEGSKA (reference sequence). CDR3 length equals 17 residues. Trimming cost V 5 bases and J 5 bases; bases outside gene matches: 15. The CDR3 loop reads CSAQSGTGGAFMETQYF. CDR3 sequence (DNA): TGCAGTGCTCAATCCGGGACAGGGGGCGCTTTCATGGAGACCCAGTACTTC.